The next 32 T cell receptor beta chains were all read from a single sample in a study of T cells after yellow fever vaccination (dated by TCRdb to the late 2010s). Sample treatment or condition, as interpreted from the label and publication: live attenuated yellow fever vaccine strain. The library was obtained by 5' RACE. TCRdb names Illumina HiSeq 2500 as the instrument used. TCRdb cleaned the public reads at Q25 with fastp, built clones with MiXCR and kept in-frame beta chains. Merged by CDR3 protein, the rows form single entries marked with the most common genes and DNA. For this sample the table gives 150,000 to 200,000 distinct CDR3 sequences, of which 6.2% were detected only once. The ten most abundant clones make up less than 3.5% of the sample. The sample in question was CD4+ T cells sorted from PBMCs, obtained on the day of the first yellow fever vaccination. Receptors were obtained from a man aged 18 to 30 who received the YFV17D yellow fever vaccine.

V gene TRBV7-2 combines with J gene TRBJ2-7; TRBD2 matches at 15 bases. The CDR3 extends over 17 amino acids. The V gene end was trimmed by 5 bases and the J gene end by 4 bases; junction bases not matched to a gene: 9. Germline values: CDR1 SGHTA, CDR2 FQGNSA. The CDR3 sequence is CASSHRGLAGGLYEQYF. Written as DNA, the CDR3 is TGTGCCAGCAGCCACCGCGGACTAGCGGGGGGGCTGTACGAGCAGTACTTC.

This clonotype has at least ten counts. This chain joins TRBV4-2 and TRBJ1-2; 8 bases line up with TRBD1. In germline, CDR1 is LGHNA, CDR2 YNFKEQ. The CDR3 runs 16 residues. J was trimmed by 5 bases and V by 3 bases; bases with no gene match: 11. As DNA, the CDR3 is TGTGCCAGCAGCCAGGCCAACGGACAGGGCGTTTATGGCTACACCTTC. Encoded protein: CASSQANGQGVYGYTF.

The gene calls are TRBV12-3 or TRBV12-4 and TRBJ2-1; TRBD2 agrees at 12 bases. The J segment lost 5 bases and the V segment lost 6 bases, leaving 5 bases of the junction unmatched. The CDR3 has 15 amino acids. The CDR3 region is CASSPTSGGNNEQFF. The CDR3 DNA follows: TGTGCCAGCAGCCCGACTAGCGGGGGAAACAATGAGCAGTTCTTC.

In this sample, this clonotype turned up many times. The chain uses TRBV4-3 and TRBJ1-4; 11 nucleotides line up with TRBD1. The CDR3 is 16 residues long. Germline V gives CDR1 LGHNA, CDR2 YSLEER. J was trimmed by 7 bases and V by 3 bases; bases with no gene match: 7. The CDR3 region has the DNA TGCGCCAGCAGCCAGGAAAGGGACAGGGGGGGTGAAAAACTGTTTTTT. Its translation is CASSQERDRGGEKLFF.

This clonotype was picked up many times. The rearrangement uses TRBV28 and TRBJ2-4; 10 nucleotides align to TRBD2. This CDR3 region has 14 residues. Germline V CDR1 and CDR2: MDHEN, SYDVKM. V dropped 7 bases and J dropped 7; count of bases not matched to a gene: 7. This CDR3 reads CASKASGGRNIQYF. The CDR3 DNA sequence: TGTGCCAGCAAAGCTAGCGGGGGAAGGAACATTCAGTACTTC.

This clonotype was seen at least ten times. The chain couples TRBV28 to TRBJ1-4, with a weak D call TRBD1 (5 bases). The CDR3 consists of 13 residues. V shed 8 bases and J shed 8 bases, with 15 bases lying between them. The germline V gene encodes CDR1 MDHEN and CDR2 SYDVKM. The CDR3 reads CASYDGGGEKLFF. The CDR3 coding sequence is TGTGCCAGCTATGACGGGGGAGGCGAAAAACTGTTTTTT.

Worth noting for this clonotype: A much bigger clone sits one base away, suggesting this may be a read error. As DNA, the CDR3 is TGTGCCAGCAGCTTAAGCCCAGATACGCAGTGTTTT. Its translation: CASSLSPDTQCF. This chain uses TRBV7-9 with TRBJ2-3; unclear D gene. The CDR3 contains 12 residues. CDR1 is SEHNR, CDR2 FQNEAQ, per germline (reference sequence). Full variable domain (missing parts from reference TRBV7-9 and TRBJ2-3): DTGVSQNPRHKITKRGQNVTFRCDPISEHNRLYWYRQTLGQGPEFLTYFQNEAQLEKSRLLSDRFSAERPKGSFSTLEIQRTEQGDSAMYLCASSLSPDTQCFGPGTRLTVL.

In its sample, this clonotype was seen many times. The chain joins TRBV5-1 to TRBJ2-3; TRBD2 matches at 12 bases. V was pared by 0 bases and J by 6 bases, with 5 bases of the junction left unmatched. The CDR3 is made up of 16 amino acids. Germline V gene data show CDR1 as SGHRS and CDR2 as YFSETQ. CDR3 protein: CASSLEGLAGTDTQYF. DNA for the CDR3: TGCGCCAGCAGCTTGGAAGGACTAGCGGGGACGGATACGCAGTATTTT.

This clonotype was counted many times. The chain is built from TRBV18 and TRBJ2-2; no clear D gene. The CDR3 is made up of 13 amino acids. CDR1 is KGHSH, CDR2 LQKENI, per germline. V was cut by 3 bases and J by 6 bases, with 8 bases left in between. The CDR3 nucleotides read TGTGCCAGCTCACCTATCGCGGCCGGGGAGCTGTTTTTT. Translating it yields CASSPIAAGELFF.

This clonotype occurred a few times. The rearrangement uses TRBV7-9 and TRBJ2-2; possibly TRBD1 or TRBD2 for D (6 bases each). V lost 5 bases to trimming and J lost 4 bases, with 14 bases between them. Germline CDR1 SEHNR, CDR2 FQNEAQ (reference sequence). The CDR3 runs 15 residues. CDR3 in DNA: TGTGCCAGCAGCCCCAGGGGAGGTTTCACCGGGGAGCTGTTTTTT. Its protein product is CASSPRGGFTGELFF. The variable domain in full, with the rest retrieved from reference TRBV7-9 and TRBJ2-2, is DTGVSQNPRHKITKRGQNVTFRCDPISEHNRLYWYRQTLGQGPEFLTYFQNEAQLEKSRLLSDRFSAERPKGSFSTLEIQRTEQGDSAMYLCASSPRGGFTGELFFGEGSRLTVL.

The rearrangement joins TRBV15 to TRBJ2-1, with D possibly TRBD1 on 6 matching bases. The germline V and J ends were trimmed by 1 base and 1 base, with 8 bases remaining between them. This CDR3 has 15 residues. Looked up from germline, CDR1 is LNHNV and CDR2 is YYDKDF (reference sequence). CDR3 region: CATSRGGGSYNEQFF. Here the CDR3 DNA reads TGTGCCACCAGCAGAGGAGGGGGTTCCTACAATGAGCAGTTCTTC.

The table lists this clonotype with many counts. This chain's CDR3 is CASSRGQNSDTQYF. CDR3 DNA: TGTGCCAGCAGCCGCGGACAGAACTCAGATACGCAGTATTTT. The genes are TRBV7-2 and TRBJ2-3, with D possibly TRBD1 on 6 matching bases. Trimming took 5 bases from V and 4 from J, leaving 13 bases between them. Looked up from germline, CDR1 is SGHTA and CDR2 is FQGNSA. CDR3 length: 14 residues.

This chain uses TRBV7-2 with TRBJ2-7; 12 nucleotides line up with TRBD2. Germline values: CDR1 SGHTA, CDR2 FQGNSA. J lost 2 bases, V lost 0 bases, and 5 bases had no gene match. This CDR3 spans 17 amino acids. CDR3: CASSLAQPSGGAYEQYF. The CDR3 coding sequence is TGTGCCAGCAGCTTAGCGCAACCTAGCGGGGGGGCCTACGAGCAGTACTTC.

Remarks on this clonotype: At one end, the junction sequence differs from germline, possibly due to a read error. This rearrangement joins TRBV5-4 to TRBJ1-5; D is unclear. In germline, CDR1 is SGHNT, CDR2 YYREEE (reference sequence). The CDR3 sequence is 14 residues long. CDR3 sequence (DNA): TGTGCCAGCAGTTTGGATAGTAGCAATCAGCCCCAGCATTTT. Its protein product is CASSLDSSNQPQHF.

The gene calls are TRBV11-2 and TRBJ2-2; 8 nucleotides match TRBD2. CDR3 length equals 17 residues. Germline lookup yields CDR1 SGHAT and CDR2 FQNNGV. The V and J ends lost 6 bases and 2 bases, in that order; junction bases with no gene match: 11. DNA for the CDR3: TGTGCCAGCAGAAAAAGCGGGGGCCGTACCAACACCGGGGAGCTGTTTTTT. It translates to CASRKSGGRTNTGELFF.

A few counts support this clonotype. V and J are TRBV5-1 and TRBJ2-3; D is ambiguous. This CDR3 has 13 residues. Germline CDR1 reads SGHRS; CDR2 reads YFSETQ. V lost 0 bases, J lost 4 bases, and 6 bases lay in between. The CDR3 spells CASSLVSPDTQYF. For the CDR3, the DNA is TGCGCCAGCAGCTTGGTGTCGCCAGATACGCAGTATTTT.

Concerning this clonotype itself: This could be a read error, since a much larger clone is one nucleotide away. Without the conserved terminal phenylalanine or tryptophan, this CDR3 likely stems from a read error. The chain joins TRBV4-1 to TRBJ1-2, with D possibly TRBD1 on 5 matching bases. Trimming left V 1 base short and J 8 bases short, with 14 bases between. This CDR3 contains 14 residues. The germline V gene encodes CDR1 MGHRA and CDR2 YSYEKL. Here the CDR3 reads CASSQVSGLGGYTY. In DNA form, the CDR3 reads TGCGCCAGCAGCCAAGTTTCAGGGCTGGGCGGCTACACCTAC.

This clonotype came up many times. The chain carries TRBV4-1 and TRBJ1-2, with a weak D call TRBD1 (5 bases). The ends were cut back, 0 bases at V and 4 bases at J, with 15 bases in the middle. The CDR3 sequence is 16 residues long. CDR1 and CDR2 from the germline V gene are MGHRA and YSYEKL. CDR3 residues: CASSQDSPGGVYGYTF. The CDR3 bases are TGCGCCAGCAGCCAAGACTCCCCTGGGGGAGTCTATGGCTACACCTTC.

This clonotype has just a few counts. The rearrangement uses TRBV12-3 or TRBV12-4 and TRBJ2-1, with 10 bases lining up with TRBD1. J lost 6 bases, V lost 8 bases, and 7 bases had no gene match. The CDR3 totals 14 residues. CDR3 protein: CASGSWDRGNEQFF. The CDR3 DNA reads TGTGCCAGCGGCAGTTGGGACAGGGGCAATGAGCAGTTCTTC.

In this sample, this clonotype turned up many times. The rearrangement joins TRBV12-3 or TRBV12-4 to TRBJ1-6, with a tentative D call TRBD1 (5 bases). The CDR3 totals 14 residues. V was pared by 5 bases and J by 13 bases, with 18 bases between. The CDR3 is CASSLRDYEAPLHF. CDR3 DNA: TGTGCCAGCAGTCTCAGGGATTATGAGGCGCCCCTCCACTTT.

This clonotype was recorded at least ten times. J is TRBJ2-3 and V is TRBV14; no reliable D call. The CDR3 has 13 amino acids. CDR1 is SGHDN and CDR2 is FVKESK in the germline V gene. With 0 bases removed from V and 7 bases from J, the gap between germline ends came to 8 bases. As DNA, the CDR3 is TGTGCCAGCAGCCAAGAAGGGTTCTATACGCAGTATTTT. It encodes CASSQEGFYTQYF.

Ten or more counts support this clonotype. V is TRBV4-2 and J is TRBJ1-3, with 8 positions matching TRBD1. CDR1 and CDR2 from the germline V gene are LGHNA and YNFKEQ. V was clipped by 1 base and J by 0 bases; unmatched bases: 8. The CDR3 extends over 18 amino acids. The CDR3 DNA is TGTGCCAGCAGCCAAGTGGGCGGGACAGGTCTCTCTGGAAACACCATATATTTT. It yields the protein CASSQVGGTGLSGNTIYF.

The table lists this clonotype with a few counts. CDR3 loop: CASRYSGSSYEQYF. The DNA for the CDR3 is TGTGCCAGCAGATATAGCGGGAGTTCCTACGAGCAGTACTTC. The rearrangement uses TRBV12-3 or TRBV12-4 and TRBJ2-7; 9 bases agree with TRBD2. CDR3 length: 14 residues. V shed 6 bases and J 1 base; nucleotides not matched to a gene: 4.

The chain is built from TRBV20-1 and TRBJ2-5; D gene unclear. This CDR3 has 13 amino acids. Germline V gene data show CDR1 as DFQATT and CDR2 as SNEGSKA (reference sequence). The ends were cut back, 3 bases at V and 2 bases at J, with 10 bases in the middle. The CDR3 DNA sequence: TGCAGTGCTAGCTCGTCGGGTCAAGAGACCCAGTACTTC. Its protein product is CSASSSGQETQYF.

This clonotype showed up many times. The chain carries TRBV18 and TRBJ2-1; no clear D. CDR1 KGHSH and CDR2 LQKENI come from the germline V gene. This CDR3 has 13 residues. With 4 bases removed from V and 5 bases from J, the gap between germline ends came to 9 bases. The CDR3 here is CASSLRTDNEQFF. The CDR3 DNA follows: TGTGCCAGCTCACTGAGGACGGACAATGAGCAGTTCTTC.

There are many counts of this clonotype. The chain is built from TRBV7-6 and TRBJ2-2; D gene uncertain. There are 15 residues in the CDR3. Germline V gene lookup returns CDR1 SGHVS and CDR2 FNYEAQ. Trimming cost V 1 base and J 4 bases, with 10 bases left between them. This CDR3 is CASSLEGRVTGELFF. The CDR3 DNA sequence: TGTGCCAGCAGCTTAGAAGGTCGGGTCACCGGGGAGCTGTTTTTT. Full variable domain (rest looked up from reference TRBV7-6 and TRBJ2-2): GAGVSQSPRYKVTKRGQDVALRCDPISGHVSLYWYRQALGQGPEFLTYFNYEAQQDKSGLPNDRFSAERPEGSISTLTIQRTEQRDSAMYRCASSLEGRVTGELFFGEGSRLTVL.

This clonotype was picked up many times. The chain uses TRBV7-2 and TRBJ2-3; 8 bases fit TRBD1. The germline CDR1 and CDR2 sequences are SGHTA and FQGNSA. This CDR3 region has 14 residues. V was clipped by 8 bases and J by 4 bases; unmatched bases: 8. Here the CDR3 DNA reads TGTGCCAGCCGTGGCAGGGGGCTAGCAGATACGCAGTATTTT. Its translation: CASRGRGLADTQYF.

This clonotype was counted at least ten times. V and J are TRBV5-1 and TRBJ2-4, with a weak D call TRBD1 (5 bases). Germline V gene sequence: CDR1 SGHRS, CDR2 YFSETQ. The CDR3 length is 13 residues. Trimming removed 0 bases from V and 12 bases from J, with 13 bases in between. The CDR3 here is CASSLGRDSAQYF. DNA of the CDR3: TGCGCCAGCAGCTTGGGCAGGGATTCGGCTCAGTACTTC.

This clonotype was observed a few times. The V call is TRBV5-1, the J call TRBJ1-2; D gene uncertain. Germline CDR1 reads SGHRS; CDR2 reads YFSETQ. V lost 2 bases and J lost 6, with 14 bases in between. This CDR3 comprises 14 residues. In DNA form, the CDR3 reads TGCGCCAGCAGCTTTACACCTGCCGAAGATGGCTACACCTTC. It yields the protein CASSFTPAEDGYTF.

Note on this clonotype: Relative to the germline gene, one junction end is altered; a read error may explain this. The chain combines TRBV11-2 with TRBJ2-2, with 10 nucleotides matching TRBD2. CDR1 SGHAT and CDR2 FQNNGV come from the germline V gene. The CDR3 totals 17 residues. CDR3 nucleotides: TGTGCCAGCAGCTTAGGTCTAGCGGGGGCGAACACCGCGGAGCTGTTTTTT. Amino acids: CASSLGLAGANTAELFF.

There are many counts of this clonotype. V is TRBV4-1 and J is TRBJ1-2; D possibly corresponds to TRBD1 (5 bases). The germline CDR1 and CDR2 sequences are MGHRA and YSYEKL. This CDR3 comprises 14 residues. Trimming cost V 5 bases and J 2 bases, with 12 bases left between them. CDR3 sequence reads: CASSSSRVNYGYTF. The CDR3 coding sequence is TGCGCCAGCAGCTCTTCCAGGGTGAACTATGGCTACACCTTC.

V usage is TRBV6-1 and J usage is TRBJ2-2; D perhaps matches TRBD1 (5 bases). Germline V gene lookup returns CDR1 MNHNS and CDR2 SASEGT. V lost 6 bases and J lost 6, with 14 bases in between. This CDR3 spans 14 amino acids. For the CDR3, the DNA is TGTGCCAGCAGGCCCACAGGCTACGCCGGGGAGCTGTTTTTT. Translation gives CASRPTGYAGELFF.